The rows below give T cell receptor beta chains drawn from one sample of a study of beta chain features in type 1 diabetes. Clones were sequenced by immunoSEQ multiplex PCR, and TCRdb holds only the in-frame ones, with some missing. This sample has some 150,000 clones, with less than 10% found just once. Input material: central memory CD4+ T cells from blood. The source is a woman aged 40 to 50 in good health. Each CDR3 is given with its conserved first and last residue. The order of the fields is J gene, D gene, CDR3 length, clone size, V gene, CDR3 protein, CDR3 DNA. The D gene is left open where the match is weak. Clone size, where shown, is once, few, many, or a class for clones that have expanded.

j_call: TRBJ1-5; d_call: NA; cdr3_length: 14; clone_size: few; v_call: TRBV18; cdr3_aa: CASSPGQSNQPQHF; cdr3_nt: TGTGCCAGCTCACCGGGGCAGAGCAATCAGCCCCAGCATTTT
j_call: TRBJ1-6; d_call: TRBD1; cdr3_length: 13; clone_size: many; v_call: TRBV29-1; cdr3_aa: CSALDRENSPLHF; cdr3_nt: TGCAGCGCCCTGGACAGGGAGAATTCACCCCTCCACTTT
j_call: TRBJ2-1; d_call: TRBD1; cdr3_length: 11; clone_size: many; v_call: TRBV20-1; cdr3_aa: CSADRGGEQFF; cdr3_nt: TGCAGTGCTGACAGGGGAGGTGAGCAGTTCTTC
j_call: TRBJ2-5; d_call: NA; cdr3_length: 13; clone_size: few; v_call: TRBV27; cdr3_aa: CASSLRWTGTQYF; cdr3_nt: TGTGCCAGCAGTTTACGCTGGACGGGAACCCAGTACTTC
j_call: TRBJ2-1; d_call: TRBD1; cdr3_length: 15; clone_size: few; v_call: TRBV4-2; cdr3_aa: CASSLGQGGDNEQFF; cdr3_nt: TGTGCCAGCAGCCTTGGACAGGGGGGGGACAATGAGCAGTTCTTC
j_call: TRBJ1-3; d_call: NA; cdr3_length: 14; clone_size: NA; v_call: TRBV7-8; cdr3_aa: CASSAGIAGNTIYF; cdr3_nt: TGTGCCAGCAGCGCCGGGATAGCGGGAAACACCATATATTTT
j_call: TRBJ2-1; d_call: TRBD2; cdr3_length: 14; clone_size: NA; v_call: TRBV9; cdr3_aa: CASSPLAGASQQFF; cdr3_nt: TGTGCCAGCAGCCCACTAGCGGGTGCGTCTCAGCAGTTCTTC
j_call: TRBJ1-2; d_call: NA; cdr3_length: 13; clone_size: NA; v_call: TRBV11-2; cdr3_aa: CASSSAGNYGYTF; cdr3_nt: TGTGCCAGCAGCTCCGCAGGGAACTATGGCTACACCTTC
j_call: TRBJ2-4; d_call: NA; cdr3_length: 16; clone_size: few; v_call: TRBV5-1; cdr3_aa: CASSLSGLGAKNIQYF; cdr3_nt: TGCGCCAGCAGCTTATCGGGATTAGGGGCCAAAAACATTCAGTACTTC
j_call: TRBJ2-2; d_call: TRBD2; cdr3_length: 17; clone_size: NA; v_call: TRBV5-1; cdr3_aa: CASSSGLAGGTSGELFF; cdr3_nt: TGCGCCAGCAGCTCGGGACTAGCGGGGGGCACGAGCGGGGAGCTGTTTTTT
j_call: TRBJ1-1; d_call: TRBD1; cdr3_length: 17; clone_size: NA; v_call: TRBV14; cdr3_aa: CASSQDTVFQGAHEAFF; cdr3_nt: TGTGCCAGCAGCCAAGATACGGTATTCCAGGGGGCCCATGAAGCTTTCTTT
j_call: TRBJ2-7; d_call: NA; cdr3_length: 13; clone_size: NA; v_call: TRBV5-1; cdr3_aa: CASSSQGVGEQYF; cdr3_nt: TGCGCCAGCAGCTCACAGGGTGTAGGGGAGCAGTACTTC
j_call: TRBJ1-1; d_call: NA; cdr3_length: 12; clone_size: NA; v_call: TRBV2; cdr3_aa: CASSESGARAFF; cdr3_nt: TGTGCCAGCAGTGAATCAGGGGCGAGAGCTTTCTTT
j_call: TRBJ2-3; d_call: NA; cdr3_length: 15; clone_size: NA; v_call: TRBV27; cdr3_aa: CASSGSWQYTDTQYF; cdr3_nt: TGTGCCAGCAGTGGCTCCTGGCAGTACACAGATACGCAGTATTTT
j_call: TRBJ1-4; d_call: NA; cdr3_length: 14; clone_size: NA; v_call: TRBV9; cdr3_aa: CASSRGTEYEKLFF; cdr3_nt: TGTGCCAGCAGCCGCGGGACCGAGTATGAAAAACTGTTTTTT
j_call: TRBJ1-1; d_call: TRBD1; cdr3_length: 15; clone_size: few; v_call: TRBV19; cdr3_aa: CASISFGDRATEAFF; cdr3_nt: TGTGCCAGTATCTCATTCGGAGACAGGGCGACTGAAGCTTTCTTT
j_call: TRBJ2-1; d_call: TRBD2; cdr3_length: 17; clone_size: NA; v_call: TRBV4-2; cdr3_aa: CASSQGTGLAGGNEQFF; cdr3_nt: TGTGCCAGCAGCCAAGGGACGGGACTAGCGGGGGGCAATGAGCAGTTCTTC
j_call: TRBJ1-1; d_call: TRBD1; cdr3_length: 14; clone_size: NA; v_call: TRBV7-2; cdr3_aa: CASTLTGANTEAFF; cdr3_nt: TGTGCCAGCACCTTGACAGGGGCGAACACTGAAGCTTTCTTT
j_call: TRBJ2-5; d_call: NA; cdr3_length: 13; clone_size: NA; v_call: TRBV10-3; cdr3_aa: CAISERRVETQYF; cdr3_nt: TGTGCCATCAGCGAGAGACGGGTGGAGACCCAGTACTTC
j_call: TRBJ1-4; d_call: NA; cdr3_length: 13; clone_size: few; v_call: TRBV28; cdr3_aa: CASRSDLHEKLFF; cdr3_nt: TGTGCCAGCAGGTCGGACTTACATGAAAAACTGTTTTTT
j_call: TRBJ2-1; d_call: TRBD2; cdr3_length: 14; clone_size: few; v_call: TRBV4-1; cdr3_aa: CASSQDLRAGEQFF; cdr3_nt: TGCGCCAGCAGCCAAGATCTGAGAGCGGGGGAGCAGTTCTTC
j_call: TRBJ1-4; d_call: NA; cdr3_length: 14; clone_size: few; v_call: TRBV18; cdr3_aa: CASSTLHRVEKLFF; cdr3_nt: TGTGCCAGCTCAACTCTCCACAGGGTAGAAAAACTGTTTTTT
j_call: TRBJ1-6; d_call: TRBD1; cdr3_length: 15; clone_size: NA; v_call: TRBV7-2; cdr3_aa: CASSGRGQGGSPLHF; cdr3_nt: TGTGCCAGCAGCGGCCGAGGACAGGGCGGGTCACCCCTCCACTTT